The next 27 T cell receptor beta chains were all read from a single sample in a study of technical replicates of blood from several donors. The method was immunoSEQ multiplex PCR; TCRdb's version includes in-frame clones alone and lacks a portion of them. The sample contains under 70,000 clones, about 90% of which appear only once. Sequencing used T cells isolated from PBMCs. Receptor source: a human donor in good health.

This clone was found once. J is TRBJ2-3 and V is TRBV29-1; the D gene is possibly TRBD2 (6 bases). The CDR3 contains 13 residues. Looked up from germline, CDR1 is SQVTM and CDR2 is ANQGSEA. CDR3 region: CIYWDSHTDTQYF. The CDR3 DNA follows: TGCATCTACTGGGACTCTCACACAGATACGCAGTATTTT.

The chain combines TRBV10-3 with TRBJ1-2; D not resolved. The CDR3 is 13 residues long. Germline loops: CDR1 ENHRY, CDR2 SYGVKD. Trimming removed 3 bases at V and 8 bases at J, with 13 bases between. CDR3 loop: CAISDDRSGGYTF. In DNA, the CDR3 is TGTGCCATCAGTGACGACCGCAGCGGAGGCTACACCTTC.

The gene calls are TRBV11-1 and TRBJ2-3; weak D call: TRBD1 (6 bases). Trimming pared 5 bases from V and 2 bases from J, leaving 14 bases between. The germline V gene encodes CDR1 SGHAT and CDR2 FQDESV (reference sequence). This CDR3 is 15 amino acids long. CDR3 sequence: CASSRYTGITDTQYF. The CDR3 DNA sequence: TGTGCCAGCAGCCGATACACAGGGATCACAGATACGCAGTATTTT.

This sequence joins TRBV27 and TRBJ1-2; 8 bases match TRBD1. This CDR3 contains 14 residues. Trimming took 5 bases from V and 2 from J; bases not matched to a gene: 4. Germline V gene sequence: CDR1 MNHEY, CDR2 SMNVEV (reference sequence). The CDR3 reads CASSPDRVNYGYTF. In nucleotides, the CDR3 is TGTGCCAGCAGTCCGGACAGGGTAAACTATGGCTACACCTTC.

The J gene is TRBJ2-7, the V gene TRBV7-9; D uncertain. Looked up from germline, CDR1 is SEHNR and CDR2 is FQNEAQ (reference sequence). With 0 bases removed from V and 4 bases from J, the gap between germline ends came to 4 bases. The CDR3 runs to 12 residues. The CDR3 loop is CASSLAYYEQYF. CDR3 in DNA: TGTGCCAGCAGCTTAGCATATTACGAGCAGTACTTC.

The chain has TRBV4-2 and TRBJ1-1, with D perhaps matching TRBD1 (6 bases). The germline V gene encodes CDR1 LGHNA and CDR2 YNFKEQ. The CDR3 runs 15 residues. Trimming shortened V by 2 bases and J by 2 bases, and 12 bases separated the two germline ends. The CDR3 loop is CASSQTGTPNTEAFF. In DNA, the CDR3 is TGTGCCAGCAGCCAAACCGGGACACCAAACACTGAAGCTTTCTTT.

The V call is TRBV27, the J call TRBJ2-7; TRBD1 matches 8 bases. Germline values: CDR1 MNHEY, CDR2 SMNVEV (reference sequence). Trimming removed 5 bases from V and 7 bases from J; junction bases left unmatched: 10. The CDR3 is made up of 14 amino acids. CDR3 loop: CASSLSDRVSEQYF. CDR3 nucleotides: TGTGCCAGCAGTCTCTCGGACAGGGTCAGTGAGCAGTACTTC.

The chain joins TRBV7-9 to TRBJ2-7, with 12 bases matching TRBD1. Germline CDR1 is SEHNR and CDR2 is FQNEAQ (reference sequence). The CDR3 contains 18 residues. With V trimmed by 5 bases and J by 3 bases, 14 bases remained unmatched. The chain's CDR3 is CASSPTRPGQGALYEQYF. In DNA form, the CDR3 reads TGTGCCAGCAGCCCGACCAGACCGGGACAGGGGGCCCTCTACGAGCAGTACTTC.

This chain uses TRBV19 with TRBJ1-4, with 9 bases that match TRBD1. The CDR3 is 15 amino acids. From germline, CDR1 is LNHDA and CDR2 SQIVND (reference sequence). The ends lost 5 bases at V and 8 bases at J; junction bases unmatched: 9. The chain's CDR3 is CASSPGTGRGEKLFF. CDR3 coding DNA: TGTGCCAGTAGTCCTGGGACAGGGAGGGGCGAAAAACTGTTTTTT. Supplemented by reference TRBV19 and TRBJ1-4, the full variable domain reads DGGITQSPKYLFRKEGQNVTLSCEQNLNHDAMYWYRQDPGQGLRLIYYSQIVNDFQKGDIAEGYSVSREKKESFPLTVTSAQKNPTAFYLCASSPGTGRGEKLFFGSGTQLSVL.

This chain connects TRBV6-5 to TRBJ2-7, with D possibly matching TRBD1 (6 bases). Germline loops: CDR1 MNHEY, CDR2 SVGAGI. V dropped 4 bases and J dropped 0 bases, with 10 bases sitting between them. The length of the CDR3 is 14 residues. The CDR3 loop reads CASSSPGDSYEQYF. The CDR3 DNA is TGTGCCAGCAGTTCTCCAGGGGACTCCTACGAGCAGTACTTC.

The CDR3 sequence: CASSLVTGWAYEQYF. The DNA for the CDR3 is TGTGCCAGCAGCTTAGTAACCGGGTGGGCCTACGAGCAGTACTTC. The chain couples TRBV11-2 to TRBJ2-7; the D is unclear. This CDR3 contains 15 residues. Germline lookup yields CDR1 SGHAT and CDR2 FQNNGV. V was shortened by 1 base and J by 2 bases, with 12 bases between the two germline ends.

The chain joins TRBV27 to TRBJ1-2; 9 positions agree with TRBD1. Trimming took 3 bases from V and 2 from J; bases not matched to a gene: 10. Germline V CDR1 and CDR2: MNHEY, SMNVEV (reference sequence). The CDR3 covers 17 residues. The CDR3 reads CASSFSSWTGANYGYTF. Written as DNA, the CDR3 is TGTGCCAGCAGTTTTAGTTCCTGGACAGGGGCCAACTATGGCTACACCTTC.

The J gene is TRBJ1-3, the V gene TRBV21-1; the DNA was not used to check the table's D call, TRBD1. TRBV21-1 is classified as a pseudogene. The CDR3 extends over 13 amino acids. CDR3 residues: CASSNGQRNTIYF. CDR3 DNA sequence: TGTGCCAGCAGCAACGGACAGCGGAACACCATATATTTT.

The chain carries TRBV7-2 and TRBJ2-1; 7 bases agree with TRBD2. The CDR3 covers 16 residues. Trimming removed 1 base from V and 8 bases from J; junction bases left unmatched: 11. Germline V gene data show CDR1 as SGHTA and CDR2 as FQGNSA. This chain's CDR3 is CASSLGLSGPAHEQFF. In DNA form, the CDR3 reads TGTGCCAGCAGCTTAGGCCTTAGCGGGCCCGCCCATGAGCAGTTCTTC. The variable domain in full, with the rest retrieved from reference TRBV7-2 and TRBJ2-1, is GAGVSQSPSNKVTEKGKDVELRCDPISGHTALYWYRQSLGQGLEFLIYFQGNSAPDKSGLPSDRFSAERTGGSVSTLTIQRTQQEDSAVYLCASSLGLSGPAHEQFFGPGTRLTVL.

The chain joins TRBV28 to TRBJ1-1; D is undetermined. V lost 5 bases, J lost 0 bases, and 7 bases lay in between. In germline, CDR1 is MDHEN, CDR2 SYDVKM. The CDR3 totals 13 residues. Written as DNA, the CDR3 is TGTGCCAGCAGTCCAACTATGAACACTGAAGCTTTCTTT. Translation: CASSPTMNTEAFF.

This clone was found a few times. This rearrangement joins TRBV7-2 to TRBJ1-1; D possibly corresponds to TRBD1 (5 bases). The germline V gene encodes CDR1 SGHTA and CDR2 FQGNSA. Between the trimmed V and J ends, which lost 3 bases and 1 base, there was a span of 9 bases. CDR3 length: 14 amino acids. CDR3 sequence: CASSFSQGNTEAFF. The CDR3 nucleotides are TGTGCCAGCAGCTTTAGCCAGGGGAACACTGAAGCTTTCTTT.

This chain connects TRBV5-1 to TRBJ2-2; a weak D match, TRBD1 (6 bases). Germline CDR1 and CDR2: SGHRS and YFSETQ. The CDR3 spans 17 residues. V lost 0 bases and J 3 bases, leaving 15 bases between the germline ends. The CDR3 is CASSLALLGTHTGELFF. CDR3 nucleotides: TGCGCCAGCAGCTTGGCCCTTCTCGGGACACACACCGGGGAGCTGTTTTTT. The full variable domain, rest sourced from reference TRBV5-1 and TRBJ2-2, is KAGVTQTPRYLIKTRGQQVTLSCSPISGHRSVSWYQQTPGQGLQFLFEYFSETQRNKGNFPGRFSGRQFSNSRSEMNVSTLELGDSALYLCASSLALLGTHTGELFFGEGSRLTVL.

This chain links TRBV7-2 with TRBJ2-7, with 8 nucleotides matching TRBD2. Germline V CDR1 and CDR2: SGHTA, FQGNSA. V shed 5 bases and J 3 bases; nucleotides not matched to a gene: 9. The CDR3 runs 15 residues. In DNA, the CDR3 is TGTGCCAGCAGCCGAGACGGGACTAGTGTCTACGAGCAGTACTTC. Residues: CASSRDGTSVYEQYF. Full variable domain (remainder filled in from reference TRBV7-2 and TRBJ2-7): GAGVSQSPSNKVTEKGKDVELRCDPISGHTALYWYRQSLGQGLEFLIYFQGNSAPDKSGLPSDRFSAERTGGSVSTLTIQRTQQEDSAVYLCASSRDGTSVYEQYFGPGTRLTVT.

The V gene is TRBV5-1, the J gene TRBJ2-5, with D unclear. This CDR3 region has 13 residues. Trimming cost V 0 bases and J 5 bases, with 8 bases left between them. From germline, CDR1 is SGHRS and CDR2 YFSETQ. CDR3 DNA sequence: TGCGCCAGCAGCTTGGTCCTGAGGGAGACCCAGTACTTC. Translating it yields CASSLVLRETQYF. Together with reference TRBV5-1 and TRBJ2-5, the CDR3 gives the full variable domain: KAGVTQTPRYLIKTRGQQVTLSCSPISGHRSVSWYQQTPGQGLQFLFEYFSETQRNKGNFPGRFSGRQFSNSRSEMNVSTLELGDSALYLCASSLVLRETQYFGPGTRLLVL.

The chain recombines TRBV6-5 with TRBJ1-2; D call uncertain. The ends were cut back, 2 bases at V and 1 base at J, with 8 bases in the middle. Per the germline V gene, CDR1 is MNHEY and CDR2 is SVGAGI. The CDR3 consists of 14 residues. The CDR3 DNA reads TGTGCCAGCAGTTACGGCGGACTTAACTATGGCTACACCTTC. It encodes CASSYGGLNYGYTF.

The chain is built from TRBV19 and TRBJ2-1; 16 nucleotides line up with TRBD2. The J segment lost 6 bases and the V segment lost 5 bases, leaving 13 bases of the junction unmatched. In germline, CDR1 is LNHDA, CDR2 SQIVND (reference sequence). This CDR3 spans 19 amino acids. The CDR3 DNA reads TGTGCCAGTAGTCCCAGGGGGACTAGCGGGAGGGCCTTGAGCAATGAGCAGTTCTTC. As protein: CASSPRGTSGRALSNEQFF.

The genes are TRBV13 and TRBJ2-1, with D perhaps TRBD2 (5 bases). CDR1 is PRHDT, CDR2 FYEKMQ, per germline (reference sequence). V lost 6 bases and J 5 bases, leaving 11 bases between the germline ends. The CDR3 has 13 residues. The CDR3 loop reads CASRPPGNNEQFF. The DNA of the CDR3 is TGTGCCAGCAGACCCCCGGGAAACAATGAGCAGTTCTTC.

V usage is TRBV14 and J usage is TRBJ2-1; TRBD1 matches at 10 bases. Trimming at V came to 1 base and at J to 0 bases, leaving 15 bases not matched to a gene. The CDR3 loop spans 21 amino acids. The germline V gene has CDR1 SGHDN and CDR2 FVKESK. Here the CDR3 reads CASSQGFGTGVPESSYNEQFF. The CDR3 coding sequence is TGTGCCAGCAGCCAAGGCTTCGGGACAGGGGTTCCTGAGAGCTCCTACAATGAGCAGTTCTTC.

The chain employs TRBV2 and TRBJ1-5, with 7 bases matching TRBD1. Germline-derived CDR1 and CDR2 are SNHLY and FYNNEI. The CDR3 totals 13 residues. With 8 bases clipped from V and 7 bases from J, the junction kept 8 bases outside the gene matches. The CDR3 region is CASYRGGSQPQHF. The CDR3 DNA reads as TGTGCCAGCTACAGGGGTGGTTCCCAGCCCCAGCATTTT.

The V and J genes are TRBV28 and TRBJ2-7; 7 nucleotides line up with TRBD1. Per the germline V gene, CDR1 is MDHEN and CDR2 is SYDVKM. J was trimmed by 2 bases and V by 6 bases; bases with no gene match: 7. The CDR3 is made up of 14 amino acids. CDR3 nucleotides: TGTGCCAGCAGACCCGGGACAGCACCCTACGAGCAGTACTTC. Amino acids: CASRPGTAPYEQYF. Based on the CDR3 plus reference TRBV28 and TRBJ2-7, the full variable domain is DVKVTQSSRYLVKRTGEKVFLECVQDMDHENMFWYRQDPGLGLRLIYFSYDVKMKEKGDIPEGYSVSREKKERFSLILESASTNQTSMYLCASRPGTAPYEQYFGPGTRLTVT.

The gene calls are TRBV5-1 and TRBJ2-7; possibly TRBD2 for D (6 bases). This CDR3 comprises 15 residues. Germline CDR1 reads SGHRS; CDR2 reads YFSETQ. Trimming took 4 bases from V and 0 from J, leaving 14 bases between them. The CDR3 DNA follows: TGCGCCAGCAGCCGCGGGGAGGATTCCTCCTACGAGCAGTACTTC. Residues: CASSRGEDSSYEQYF.

This chain connects TRBV29-1 to TRBJ2-3; 12 nucleotides agree with TRBD2. Trimming removed 4 bases from V and 4 bases from J; junction bases left unmatched: 3. Germline V gene data show CDR1 as SQVTM and CDR2 as ANQGSEA. CDR3 length: 14 amino acids. In DNA, the CDR3 is TGCAGCGTTGGACTAGCGGGAGCGGCAGATACGCAGTATTTT. It translates to CSVGLAGAADTQYF.